Reported below is one T cell receptor (beta chain). Its antigen is unidentified. This sample is drawn from a study of regulatory T cells in long-lasting Graves disease. The study's findings and limits: Having few samples may have compromised the accuracy.

The TCR beta library used iRepertoire HTBI primers with Arm-PCR amplification of CDR3. Each CDR3 protein gets one entry after TCRdb re-called the multiplex PCR reads with MiXCR. The data contain 350,000 to 550,000 distinct CDR3 sequences, 15% of them singletons. Time point noted: newly diagnosed GD, antithyroid drugs for less than 3 months. RNA extracted from PBMCs served as the sequencing template. CDR3 length equals 16 residues. Germline loops: CDR1 SGHRS, CDR2 YFSETQ. The trim removed 0 bases at V and 0 bases at J, leaving 4 bases unmatched. These sequences were also reported in another study, on T cells in Graves' hyperthyroidism and ophthalmopathy.

The sequencing used peripheral blood mononuclear cells (PBMCs), collected at new diagnosis, from a patient treated with antithyroid drugs. The rearrangement joins TRBV5-1 to TRBJ2-3; 7 bases fit TRBD2. The sequence was collected from a woman under 40 with Graves disease. CDR3 DNA: TGCGCCAGCAGCTTGGGGCTAGCGGTAAGCACAGATACGCAGTATTTT. It specifies CASSLGLAVSTDTQYF. Combining the CDR3 with reference TRBV5-1 and TRBJ2-3 gives the whole variable domain KAGVTQTPRYLIKTRGQQVTLSCSPISGHRSVSWYQQTPGQGLQFLFEYFSETQRNKGNFPGRFSGRQFSNSRSEMNVSTLELGDSALYLCASSLGLAVSTDTQYFGPGTRLTVL.